This T cell receptor (beta chain) is from a study of CD8 T cells in ankylosing spondylitis. Points from the study as a whole: A number of the motif variants had already been described in reactive arthritis synovial fluid and blood. A TCR beta motif of eight or nine highly homologous variants seemed to mark ankylosing spondylitis blood. Reported data indicate significant enrichment of disease-linked clones within matched ankylosing spondylitis synovial fluid. Disease-linked clones, CD8+, were relatively rare in peripheral blood.

This clonotype was seen at least ten times. Its cognate antigen is unknown. The CDR3 length is 16 residues. V lost 3 bases and J lost 0, with 12 bases in between. Looked up from germline, CDR1 is SGHTA and CDR2 is FQGNSA. Quantitative 5'-RACE with molecular barcodes produced the TCR beta libraries. TCRdb passed the 5' RACE reads through MiXCR, listing each CDR3 protein once. This sample carries approximately 520,000 distinct CDR3 sequences, approximately 5.3% of them seen once, and the ten largest clones take approximately 3.5%. The receptor's source is a male donor with ankylosing spondylitis. This sequence joins TRBV7-2 and TRBJ1-3; D is undetermined. Sequenced input: blood, either unsorted or a sorted T cell fraction (not recorded which). In nucleotides, the CDR3 is TGTGCCAGCAGCTTCCGATCGGGTCTCTCTGGAAACACCATATATTTT. It yields the protein CASSFRSGLSGNTIYF.